These 17 T cell receptor beta chains share one sample of origin, sequenced in a study of blood T cell repertoires in COVID-19. Sequencing used immunoSEQ multiplex PCR; TCRdb keeps in-frame clones, though not all of them. The sample carries approximately 35,000 clones, 65% to 90% recorded once. Sequenced: peripheral blood. The receptors derive from a man aged 60 to 75 with active COVID-19.

The gene calls are TRBV19 and TRBJ2-1; weak D call: TRBD2 (6 bases). Germline loops: CDR1 LNHDA, CDR2 SQIVND (reference sequence). V was clipped by 0 bases and J by 13 bases, with 16 bases between them. The CDR3 consists of 14 residues. Written as DNA, the CDR3 is TGTGCCAGTAGTATAGAAGCTAGAGGGACTTCACAGTTCTTC. Amino acid sequence: CASSIEARGTSQFF.

The chain recombines TRBV10-3 with TRBJ2-7, with D possibly TRBD2 on 5 matching bases. Trimming stripped 2 bases from V and 5 bases from J, with 10 bases between. Germline V gives CDR1 ENHRY, CDR2 SYGVKD. The CDR3 runs 13 residues. Here the CDR3 DNA reads TGTGCCATCAGTGAGAGAGGGCAGGACGAGCAGTACTTC. Protein sequence: CAISERGQDEQYF.

The V call is TRBV11-2, the J call TRBJ2-1; TRBD2 agrees at 14 bases. Trimming took 1 base from V and 4 from J; bases not matched to a gene: 9. Germline values: CDR1 SGHAT, CDR2 FQNNGV. The CDR3 totals 19 residues. The CDR3 loop reads CASSLVPPRLAGGYNEQFF. In nucleotides, the CDR3 is TGTGCCAGCAGCTTAGTCCCACCTCGACTAGCGGGAGGGTACAATGAGCAGTTCTTC.

The chain joins TRBV19 to TRBJ2-5; a possible D gene is TRBD2 (6 bases). The germline V and J ends were trimmed by 3 bases and 11 bases, with 13 bases remaining between them. Germline CDR1 and CDR2: LNHDA and SQIVND (reference sequence). The CDR3 runs to 12 residues. The CDR3 reads CASSMRGLRQYF. For the CDR3, the DNA is TGTGCCAGTAGTATGAGGGGACTCCGGCAGTACTTC.

This chain connects TRBV7-6 to TRBJ1-6; TRBD1 matches at 8 bases. CDR1 SGHVS and CDR2 FNYEAQ come from the germline V gene. The CDR3 loop spans 17 amino acids. The junction had 6 bases not matched to a gene; V was cut back by 2 bases and J by 3 bases. The CDR3 loop reads CASSLRPGQDYNSPLHF. Written as DNA, the CDR3 is TGTGCCAGCAGCTTAAGGCCGGGACAGGACTATAATTCACCCCTCCACTTT.

This rearrangement joins TRBV5-1 to TRBJ2-7; D might be TRBD2 (6 bases). Germline lookup yields CDR1 SGHRS and CDR2 YFSETQ. The CDR3 is made up of 14 amino acids. Trimming shortened V by 4 bases and J by 0 bases, and 11 bases separated the two germline ends. DNA of the CDR3: TGCGCCAGCAGCGCCGGGACTTCCTCCTACGAGCAGTACTTC. Amino acid sequence: CASSAGTSSYEQYF.

The V gene is TRBV5-6, the J gene TRBJ2-3, with 7 bases identical to TRBD2. Looked up from germline, CDR1 is SGHDT and CDR2 is YYEEEE. With V trimmed by 0 bases and J by 3 bases, 10 bases remained unmatched. The CDR3 covers 17 residues. CDR3 in amino acids: CASSLVVLSGKTDTQYF. As DNA, the CDR3 is TGTGCCAGCAGCTTGGTTGTCTTGAGCGGGAAGACAGATACGCAGTATTTT.

The chain carries TRBV5-1 and TRBJ1-1; D is perhaps TRBD1 (5 bases). CDR3 length equals 14 residues. V was clipped by 6 bases and J by 7 bases, with 19 bases between them. Germline CDR1 reads SGHRS; CDR2 reads YFSETQ. The chain's CDR3 is CASTLGGTSNEAFF. The CDR3 bases are TGCGCCAGCACCCTTGGGGGGACCAGTAATGAAGCTTTCTTT.

The count of this clone is one. The DNA of the CDR3 is TGCGCCAGCAGCGGAGCGGGAGATACCTACAATGAGCAGTTCTTC. Translating gives CASSGAGDTYNEQFF. V and J are TRBV5-1 and TRBJ2-1, with 8 bases matching TRBD2. The CDR3 is 15 amino acids. V was clipped by 4 bases and J by 2 bases; unmatched bases: 5. Germline V CDR1 and CDR2: SGHRS, YFSETQ.

The rearrangement links TRBV27 to TRBJ2-5, with D maybe TRBD2 (5 bases). Per germline, CDR1 MNHEY and CDR2 SMNVEV (reference sequence). The CDR3 sequence is 15 residues long. Trimming stripped 1 base from V and 1 base from J, with 10 bases between. CDR3 sequence reads: CASSLFGGPQETQYF. CDR3 nucleotides: TGTGCCAGCAGTTTATTTGGCGGGCCCCAAGAGACCCAGTACTTC.

The J gene is TRBJ1-1, the V gene TRBV5-4; D is unresolved. This CDR3 has 17 amino acids. The V gene's germline CDR1 is SGHNT and CDR2 YYREEE (reference sequence). Trimming cost V 5 bases and J 1 base, with 21 bases left between them. The CDR3 bases are TGTGCCAGCAGTCGCGCGCCAAACGGCCGGGGGAACACTGAAGCTTTCTTT. It specifies CASSRAPNGRGNTEAFF.

The chain employs TRBV19 and TRBJ2-3; 10 bases match TRBD2. Germline CDR1 and CDR2: LNHDA and SQIVND (reference sequence). Germline trimming cut 5 bases from V and 5 bases from J; bases unmatched to any gene: 10. The length of the CDR3 is 16 residues. The CDR3 reads CASSPGLAAGGDTQYF. The CDR3 DNA reads as TGTGCCAGTAGTCCCGGACTAGCGGCCGGTGGAGATACGCAGTATTTT.

The J gene is TRBJ2-7, the V gene TRBV5-1, with unresolved D. V was pared by 1 base and J by 2 bases, with 13 bases between. The CDR3 length is 15 residues. Germline CDR1 and CDR2: SGHRS and YFSETQ. CDR3 amino acids: CASSLFLGPTYEQYF. The CDR3 DNA follows: TGCGCCAGCAGCTTGTTTCTGGGCCCGACCTACGAGCAGTACTTC.

V and J are TRBV18 and TRBJ2-7; D is undetermined. The germline V gene encodes CDR1 KGHSH and CDR2 LQKENI. Deletions cut 6 bases from V and 3 bases from J, with 12 bases between. This CDR3 contains 13 residues. CDR3: CASSPTSFYEQYF. The CDR3 coding sequence is TGTGCCAGCTCGCCAACTTCCTTCTACGAGCAGTACTTC. Full variable domain (outside the CDR3, taken from reference TRBV18 and TRBJ2-7): NAGVMQNPRHLVRRRGQEARLRCSPMKGHSHVYWYRQLPEEGLKFMVYLQKENIIDESGMPKERFSAEFPKEGPSILRIQQVVRGDSAAYFCASSPTSFYEQYFGPGTRLTVT.

This sequence joins TRBV5-6 and TRBJ2-7, with D possibly matching TRBD2 (7 bases). Per the germline V gene, CDR1 is SGHDT and CDR2 is YYEEEE. V was cut by 0 bases and J by 2 bases, with 12 bases left in between. The CDR3 sequence is 15 residues long. This CDR3 reads CASSLASGGPYEQYF. The CDR3 DNA reads as TGTGCCAGCAGCTTGGCCTCGGGGGGCCCCTACGAGCAGTACTTC.

The V and J genes are TRBV7-6 and TRBJ2-7; the match to TRBD1 covers 8 bases. V lost 6 bases to trimming and J lost 0 bases; unmatched junction nucleotides: 4. This CDR3 has 14 amino acids. Germline CDR1 SGHVS, CDR2 FNYEAQ. The CDR3 sequence: CASRPGQGSYEQYF. CDR3 sequence (DNA): TGTGCCAGCAGACCCGGACAGGGCTCCTACGAGCAGTACTTC.

The sample holds a few counts of this clone. The chain recombines TRBV7-8 with TRBJ2-7, with D uncertain. Trimming shortened V by 4 bases and J by 1 base, and 14 bases separated the two germline ends. Germline V gene lookup returns CDR1 SGHVS and CDR2 FQNEAQ. The CDR3 contains 15 residues. CDR3 amino acids: CASSSQGGLSYEQYF. CDR3 nucleotides: TGTGCCAGCAGCTCCCAAGGCGGATTATCCTACGAGCAGTACTTC.